Sequencing of this T cell receptor (beta chain) was carried out in a study of T cell repertoires in cytomegalovirus infection. TCRdb re-derived calls from the reads in MiXCR, one entry per CDR3 protein. There are under 850,000 distinct CDR3 sequences in the sample; 35% to 45% occur only once, and 2.8% lies in the top ten. Per the germline V gene, CDR1 is SEHNR and CDR2 is FQNEAQ (reference sequence). Between the trimmed V and J ends, which lost 2 bases and 6 bases, there was a span of 7 bases. The CDR3 has 13 amino acids. The clonotype was recovered from a human donor in good health (CMV status not recorded). Some clones in this sample may be carry-over from other donors' samples. This rearrangement joins TRBV7-9 to TRBJ1-4; D is unresolved. The sequenced sample consisted of PBMCs. Here the CDR3 DNA reads TGTGCCAGCAGCTTATCCGAGGATGAAAAACTGTTTTTT. Encoded protein: CASSLSEDEKLFF.